One T cell receptor beta chain is described in this entry. Its antigen is not identified. Repertoires were generated with immunoSEQ multiplex PCR, while TCRdb's copy carries only in-frame clones and drops some. Of 2 million to 2.5 million clones in the sample, 85% to 95% were seen once. The source of the sample is a study of shared clonotypes between healthy human individuals. Findings of the study overall: Estimated richness was generally greater in naive than memory subsets.

Germline V gene sequence: CDR1 SGHRS, CDR2 YFSETQ. V shed 3 bases, J shed 4 bases, and the junction held 11 bases outside the gene matches. The CDR3 runs to 18 residues. Source material: naive CD4+ T cells from PBMCs. Subset here: CD45RA+ positively selected. The clonotype comes from a man younger than 30 in good health. Some clones in this sample may be carry-over from other donors' samples. J is TRBJ2-1 and V is TRBV5-1, with 12 bases fitting TRBD2. CDR3 residues: CASSSGGLAGKFYNEQFF. Here the CDR3 DNA reads TGCGCCAGCAGCTCCGGGGGACTAGCGGGTAAATTTTACAATGAGCAGTTCTTC. Drawing the rest from reference TRBV5-1 and TRBJ2-1, the complete variable domain is KAGVTQTPRYLIKTRGQQVTLSCSPISGHRSVSWYQQTPGQGLQFLFEYFSETQRNKGNFPGRFSGRQFSNSRSEMNVSTLELGDSALYLCASSSGGLAGKFYNEQFFGPGTRLTVL.